This TCR beta chain was sequenced for a study of blood T cell repertoires in COVID-19. Study in general: Samples came from the United States, Italy and Spain, spanning acute and convalescent COVID-19. The analysed material was cDNA or gDNA that came from T cells, B-cell-depleted T cells, or PBMCs.

Original processing notes: Estimated nucleated cell counts came from reference gene primer amplification. Some clones are missing from TCRdb's copy, which holds only in-frame ones; the method was immunoSEQ multiplex PCR. The D gene and trimming were derived from the DNA, and the V and J assignments and clone size from that table. The sample has about 50,000 clones; around 79% are singletons. Source material: peripheral blood. The clonotype originates from a man in his 70s with active or convalescent COVID-19.

The CDR3 DNA is TGTGCCAGCAGCTTAAGTGTCGGGGGGAATGCTGAAGCTTTCTTT. Translating gives CASSLSVGGNAEAFF. The V call is TRBV7-2, the J call TRBJ1-1, with a weak D call TRBD1 (5 bases). CDR1 is SGHTA and CDR2 is FQGNSA in the germline V gene. The CDR3 contains 15 residues. V lost 2 bases and J 6 bases, leaving 16 bases between the germline ends.